One sample yielded the 4 T cell receptor beta chains listed below, sequenced in a study of human T cells and chemical hapten exposure. Time point specified: patch test 3, about 24 weeks after DPC sensitization. Described treatment: therapeutic diphenylcyclopropenone sensitization with weekly scalp DPC. TCRdb passed the RACE reads through MiXCR, listing each CDR3 protein once. The profile shows over 70,000 distinct CDR3 sequences, approximately 11% of them singletons. Sequenced material: whole blood, taken in connection with sensitization to the hapten diphenylcyclopropenone (DPC). The source of these receptors is a young woman with alopecia areata. Some clones in this sample may be carry-over from other donors' samples.

This clonotype was recorded a few times. An end of the junction does not agree with germline; a read error may underlie this. The rearrangement joins TRBV7-7 to TRBJ2-5; TRBD2 might be the D (5 bases). Germline V gene sequence: CDR1 SSHAT, CDR2 FNYEAQ (reference sequence). CDR3 length: 15 residues. The CDR3 bases are TGTGCTAGCAGCCGAGCGAAAGTCGAGGGTGAGACCCAGTACTTC. It translates to CASSRAKVEGETQYF.

This clonotype showed up many times. The V gene is TRBV27, the J gene TRBJ1-4, with TRBD1 as a possible D gene (5 bases). V shed 5 bases and J shed 7 bases, with 11 bases lying between them. The CDR3 contains 13 residues. The V gene's germline CDR1 is MNHEY and CDR2 SMNVEV (reference sequence). As DNA, the CDR3 is TGTGCCAGCAGTGGGACCGTGGGTGAAAAACTGTTTTTT. Translation gives CASSGTVGEKLFF.

This clonotype was picked up many times. The J gene is TRBJ2-3, the V gene TRBV12-3 or TRBV12-4; no definite D call. V was shortened by 3 bases and J by 3 bases, with 10 bases between the two germline ends. This CDR3 comprises 14 residues. CDR3: CASSLDHLTDTQYF. The DNA of the CDR3 is TGTGCCAGCAGTTTGGACCATCTAACAGATACGCAGTATTTT.

J is TRBJ2-4 and V is TRBV28; unclear D gene. CDR3 length: 13 amino acids. The V and J ends lost 5 bases and 6 bases respectively, with 11 bases between them. The germline gives CDR1 MDHEN, CDR2 SYDVKM. The CDR3 sequence is CASSGGSGNIQYF. DNA of the CDR3: TGTGCCAGCAGTGGTGGTTCCGGAAACATTCAGTACTTC. The entire variable domain, with the rest obtained from reference TRBV28 and TRBJ2-4, is as follows: DVKVTQSSRYLVKRTGEKVFLECVQDMDHENMFWYRQDPGLGLRLIYFSYDVKMKEKGDIPEGYSVSREKKERFSLILESASTNQTSMYLCASSGGSGNIQYFGAGTRLSVL.